These 26 T cell receptor beta chains share one sample of origin, sequenced in a study of OX40 agonist ivuxolimab in advanced cancers. Library construction relied on the immunoSEQ multiplex PCR assay. In its TCRdb copy, this immuneACCESS table keeps in-frame sequences only and misses some clones. Where compared with another copy, unresolved V genes explain less than half of these, and the others have no known cause. For this sample there are some 35,000 clones; 70% to 90% appear just once. The top ten hold approximately 37% of the sample. The sample here was CD4+ or CD8+ T cells sorted from blood, taken in a trial of the OX40 agonist ivuxolimab. The receptors derive from an adult with an advanced solid tumor such as melanoma, head and neck, liver or kidney cancer.

The CDR3 nucleotides read TGCGCCAGCAGCCAGCTGGGACTAGCGGGAAATGAGCAGTTCTTC. This codes for CASSQLGLAGNEQFF. The chain links TRBV4-1 to TRBJ2-1, with TRBD2 matching 13 bases. V shed 3 bases, J shed 7 bases, and the junction held 3 bases outside the gene matches. CDR3 size: 15 residues. Germline lookup yields CDR1 MGHRA and CDR2 YSYEKL.

CDR3 amino acids: CASSYSFSGSYEQYF. The CDR3 region has the DNA TGTGCCAGCAGTTACTCGTTCAGCGGTTCCTACGAGCAGTACTTC. The chain couples TRBV6-5 to TRBJ2-7; TRBD2 is a possible D gene (5 bases). The CDR3 length is 15 residues. Germline CDR1 reads MNHEY; CDR2 reads SVGAGI. The ends were cut back, 0 bases at V and 1 base at J, with 10 bases in the middle.

The V and J genes are TRBV5-4 and TRBJ1-2, with D possibly TRBD1 on 6 matching bases. V was pared by 4 bases and J by 2 bases, with 9 bases between. The CDR3 has 13 amino acids. From germline, CDR1 is SGHNT and CDR2 YYREEE (reference sequence). The CDR3 DNA sequence: TGTGCCAGCAGCGATGACAGGAACTATGGCTACACCTTC. It encodes CASSDDRNYGYTF.

The chain couples TRBV6-5 to TRBJ1-6; 8 bases line up with TRBD1. V lost 0 bases to trimming and J lost 10 bases; unmatched junction nucleotides: 5. The CDR3 extends over 15 amino acids. Germline values: CDR1 MNHEY, CDR2 SVGAGI. The CDR3 DNA reads TGTGCCAGCAGTTACTCCTCAGGGGGCAGATCACCCCTCCACTTT. Amino acid sequence: CASSYSSGGRSPLHF.

This chain connects TRBV25-1 to TRBJ2-4, with D tentatively TRBD1 (6 bases). CDR3 length: 14 residues. Looked up from germline, CDR1 is MGHDK and CDR2 is SYGVNS. The germline V and J ends were trimmed by 2 bases and 7 bases, with 12 bases remaining between them. The CDR3 loop is CASSEEGVRNIQYF. The CDR3 DNA reads TGTGCCAGCAGTGAAGAGGGGGTACGGAACATTCAGTACTTC.

The CDR3 bases are TGTGCCAGCACCCAGGGACGGACTGAAGCTTTCTTT. Protein sequence: CASTQGRTEAFF. The J gene is TRBJ1-1, the V gene TRBV28, with D perhaps matching TRBD1 (5 bases). Trimming left V 7 bases short and J 5 bases short, with 11 bases between. Germline values: CDR1 MDHEN, CDR2 SYDVKM. There are 12 residues in the CDR3.

Only a few counts were recorded for this clone. The chain carries TRBV7-9 and TRBJ1-5; TRBD1 matches 7 bases. V lost 5 bases and J lost 0; bases outside the gene matches: 7. This CDR3 has 16 residues. CDR1 is SEHNR and CDR2 is FQNEAQ in the germline V gene (reference sequence). The CDR3 DNA is TGTGCCAGCAGCAGAGGACAGGAGTATAGCAATCAGCCCCAGCATTTT. It encodes CASSRGQEYSNQPQHF.

The rearrangement uses TRBV19 and TRBJ2-5, with 7 bases that match TRBD1. This CDR3 region has 15 residues. Germline CDR1 reads LNHDA; CDR2 reads SQIVND (reference sequence). Germline trimming cut 6 bases from V and 0 bases from J; bases unmatched to any gene: 7. The CDR3 is CASRERGQHQETQYF. The CDR3 DNA reads as TGTGCCAGTAGGGAGAGGGGACAGCACCAAGAGACCCAGTACTTC.

The genes are TRBV2 and TRBJ2-1; TRBD2 matches 8 bases. CDR1 SNHLY and CDR2 FYNNEI come from the germline V gene. J lost 2 bases, V lost 3 bases, and 3 bases had no gene match. The CDR3 contains 15 residues. DNA of the CDR3: TGTGCCAGCAGTGACCGAGCGGGGGCCTACAATGAGCAGTTCTTC. Protein sequence: CASSDRAGAYNEQFF.

The rearrangement uses TRBV10-3 and TRBJ2-2; D possibly corresponds to TRBD1 (6 bases). The V end was cut by 2 bases, the J end by 3 bases, with 10 bases between. The CDR3 has 15 amino acids. The germline CDR1 and CDR2 sequences are ENHRY and SYGVKD. The CDR3 DNA sequence: TGTGCCATCAGTGAGGGACAGTTCGACACCGGGGAGCTGTTTTTT. It encodes CAISEGQFDTGELFF.

This chain links TRBV7-8 with TRBJ2-7; D is undetermined. Germline lookup yields CDR1 SGHVS and CDR2 FQNEAQ. The CDR3 is 14 amino acids. V lost 0 bases to trimming and J lost 2 bases, with 8 bases between them. The CDR3 protein is CASSLALSTYEQYF. The CDR3 bases are TGTGCCAGCAGCTTAGCCCTAAGCACCTACGAGCAGTACTTC.

The sample holds one count of this clone. V is TRBV6-5 and J is TRBJ2-3; 9 nucleotides align to TRBD2. The CDR3 has 15 residues. Unmatched junction bases numbered 5, after V lost 0 bases and J lost 7 bases. Germline V gene data show CDR1 as MNHEY and CDR2 as SVGAGI. The CDR3 DNA is TGTGCCAGCAGTTACTCTAGCGGGAGTCGAAATACGCAGTATTTT. It yields the protein CASSYSSGSRNTQYF.

The rearrangement uses TRBV9 and TRBJ2-3, with 10 bases identical to TRBD2. Losses at the gene ends were 5 bases for V and 5 bases for J; bases not matched to a gene: 5. The germline CDR1 and CDR2 sequences are SGDLS and YYNGEE. The CDR3 contains 14 residues. The chain's CDR3 is CASRPSGGGDTQYF. In DNA form, the CDR3 reads TGTGCCAGCAGGCCTAGCGGGGGCGGAGATACGCAGTATTTT.

The V gene is TRBV7-3, the J gene TRBJ2-3, with 10 bases lining up with TRBD2. The CDR3 runs to 17 residues. V dropped 0 bases and J dropped 5; count of bases not matched to a gene: 8. Germline CDR1 reads SGHTA; CDR2 reads FQGTGA. CDR3 amino acids: CASSLTQRGGGGDTQYF. CDR3 sequence (DNA): TGTGCCAGCAGCTTAACTCAGCGGGGGGGCGGCGGAGATACGCAGTATTTT.

This clone was recorded a few times. The chain uses TRBV6-5 and TRBJ2-2, with D uncertain. Germline V gives CDR1 MNHEY, CDR2 SVGAGI. This CDR3 is 16 amino acids long. V was cut by 0 bases and J by 0 bases, with 8 bases left in between. CDR3 amino acids: CASSYSRRTNTGELFF. CDR3 DNA: TGTGCCAGCAGTTACTCACGGCGGACGAACACCGGGGAGCTGTTTTTT.

The V call is TRBV5-1, the J call TRBJ1-2; a possible D gene is TRBD1 (5 bases). The germline gives CDR1 SGHRS, CDR2 YFSETQ. Trimming cost V 3 bases and J 2 bases, with 14 bases left between them. The CDR3 has 15 residues. The CDR3: CASSWDGTLNYGYTF. The CDR3 region has the DNA TGCGCCAGCAGCTGGGACGGGACTCTCAACTATGGCTACACCTTC.

The DNA for the CDR3 is TGCAGCGTTGGACAGCGGGGTGAGCAGTTCTTC. This translates into CSVGQRGEQFF. The V and J genes are TRBV29-1 and TRBJ2-1; 7 bases are a match to TRBD2. J lost 9 bases, V lost 4 bases, and 3 bases had no gene match. Per the germline V gene, CDR1 is SQVTM and CDR2 is ANQGSEA. The CDR3 length is 11 residues.

This rearrangement joins TRBV5-1 to TRBJ2-1, with 8 bases matching TRBD1. Germline-derived CDR1 and CDR2 are SGHRS and YFSETQ. Trimming took 4 bases from V and 1 from J; bases not matched to a gene: 4. The CDR3 has 15 residues. CDR3 bases: TGCGCCAGCAGCGCACGGACAGGGTCCTACAATGAGCAGTTCTTC. This translates into CASSARTGSYNEQFF.

The chain joins TRBV11-2 to TRBJ2-4; 13 bases match TRBD2. Germline V gives CDR1 SGHAT, CDR2 FQNNGV. The CDR3 totals 17 residues. V gave up 5 bases and J gave up 1 base; unmatched junction bases: 5. CDR3 in DNA: TGTGCCAGCAGCGGGGGACTAGCGGGGACGGCCAAAAACATTCAGTACTTC. Encoded protein: CASSGGLAGTAKNIQYF.

The chain is built from TRBV21-1 and TRBJ1-2; the table's TRBD1 call for D was not verified on the DNA. TRBV21-1 is a pseudogene. This CDR3 has 16 amino acids. The CDR3 region is CASSANSTGSNYGYTF. The CDR3 DNA reads TGTGCCAGCAGCGCAAACTCAACAGGGTCTAACTATGGCTACACCTTC.

The table lists this clone with a count of one. The CDR3 protein is CASSYSASRADEQYF. CDR3 in DNA: TGCGCCAGCAGTTACTCGGCATCCCGGGCCGACGAGCAGTACTTC. The rearrangement joins TRBV5-1 to TRBJ2-5; D unclear. The J call could be wrong; TRBJ2-7 is a better fit for the DNA end. The germline CDR1 and CDR2 sequences are SGHRS and YFSETQ. This CDR3 has 15 amino acids.

This clone has a single count. The V call is TRBV14, the J call TRBJ1-1, with a weak D call TRBD1 (6 bases). Germline-derived CDR1 and CDR2 are SGHDN and FVKESK. CDR3 length equals 16 residues. With 1 base removed from V and 5 bases from J, the gap between germline ends came to 17 bases. CDR3 sequence (DNA): TGTGCCAGCAGCCAAGTTTGGCCCCCAAGGGGGACTGAAGCTTTCTTT. The encoded protein is CASSQVWPPRGTEAFF. The full variable domain, rest sourced from reference TRBV14 and TRBJ1-1, is EAGVTQFPSHSVIEKGQTVTLRCDPISGHDNLYWYRRVMGKEIKFLLHFVKESKQDESGMPNNRFLAERTGGTYSTLKVQPAELEDSGVYFCASSQVWPPRGTEAFFGQGTRLTVV.

V is TRBV15 and J is TRBJ2-5, with 8 bases lining up with TRBD1. Germline V lookup: CDR1 LNHNV, CDR2 YYDKDF (reference sequence). The CDR3 length is 16 residues. V shed 2 bases, J shed 5 bases, and the junction held 10 bases outside the gene matches. Here the CDR3 DNA reads TGTGCCACCAGCAGAACCGACAGGGGACGCCAGGAGACCCAGTACTTC. This sequence encodes CATSRTDRGRQETQYF.

The count of this clone is one. This sequence joins TRBV11-2 and TRBJ2-7; 16 bases line up with TRBD2. CDR3 length equals 19 residues. Per germline, CDR1 SGHAT and CDR2 FQNNGV. V gave up 5 bases and J gave up 0 bases; unmatched junction bases: 10. CDR3 sequence: CASSPPGLAGGINSYEQYF. DNA of the CDR3: TGTGCCAGCAGCCCTCCGGGACTAGCGGGGGGGATCAACTCCTACGAGCAGTACTTC.

The chain recombines TRBV7-2 with TRBJ2-5, with D possibly matching TRBD2 (5 bases). CDR3 length equals 14 residues. Germline V lookup: CDR1 SGHTA, CDR2 FQGNSA. V was pared by 1 base and J by 0 bases, with 6 bases between. CDR3 residues: CASSLELDQETQYF. The CDR3 bases are TGTGCCAGCAGCTTAGAACTAGACCAAGAGACCCAGTACTTC. Using reference TRBV7-2 and TRBJ2-5 for the parts outside the CDR3, the full variable domain is GAGVSQSPSNKVTEKGKDVELRCDPISGHTALYWYRQSLGQGLEFLIYFQGNSAPDKSGLPSDRFSAERTGGSVSTLTIQRTQQEDSAVYLCASSLELDQETQYFGPGTRLLVL.

The rearrangement links TRBV7-3 to TRBJ2-7, with 7 bases identical to TRBD2. V shed 2 bases, J shed 2 bases, and the junction held 0 bases outside the gene matches. The CDR3 covers 13 residues. Germline CDR1 SGHTA, CDR2 FQGTGA. CDR3 amino acids: CASSLAGAYEQYF. The CDR3 DNA sequence: TGTGCCAGCAGCTTAGCGGGGGCCTACGAGCAGTACTTC.